What follows are 26 T cell receptor beta chains derived from one specimen sequenced in a study of blood T cell repertoires in COVID-19. TCRdb's table, derived via immunoSEQ multiplex PCR, lists solely in-frame clones and lacks some. The sample lists under 60,000 clones; approximately 80% were seen once. The material sequenced was peripheral blood. The receptor set was obtained from a human donor in a cohort sampled during active COVID-19.

The rearrangement uses TRBV11-2 and TRBJ1-1, with a possible D match to TRBD1 (6 bases). Between the trimmed V and J ends, which lost 1 base and 4 bases, there was a span of 10 bases. Germline assignment: CDR1 SGHAT and CDR2 FQNNGV. CDR3 length equals 14 residues. The CDR3 DNA reads TGTGCCAGCAGCTTAGGCAGGGGCCCCACTGAAGCTTTCTTT. Amino acids: CASSLGRGPTEAFF. Looking up the rest from reference TRBV11-2 and TRBJ1-1 gives the full variable domain: EAGVAQSPRYKIIEKRQSVAFWCNPISGHATLYWYQQILGQGPKLLIQFQNNGVVDDSQLPKDRFSAERLKGVDSTLKIQPAKLEDSAVYLCASSLGRGPTEAFFGQGTRLTVV.

V usage is TRBV2 and J usage is TRBJ1-2; 7 bases align to TRBD1. The CDR3 consists of 12 residues. With V trimmed by 5 bases and J by 5 bases, 2 bases remained unmatched. Germline V gives CDR1 SNHLY, CDR2 FYNNEI. CDR3 loop: CASSRQGYGYTF. CDR3 DNA sequence: TGTGCCAGCAGTCGACAGGGATATGGCTACACCTTC.

V gene TRBV7-9 combines with J gene TRBJ1-2; no reliable D call. CDR3 size: 12 residues. V was pared by 2 bases and J by 5 bases, with 6 bases between. CDR1 is SEHNR and CDR2 is FQNEAQ in the germline V gene (reference sequence). DNA for the CDR3: TGTGCCAGCAGCTTAATACAGTATGGCTACACCTTC. This gives the protein CASSLIQYGYTF.

The rearrangement links TRBV28 to TRBJ1-1; the match to TRBD1 covers 9 bases. The CDR3 length is 13 residues. CDR1 is MDHEN and CDR2 is SYDVKM in the germline V gene. With 7 bases clipped from V and 11 bases from J, the junction kept 11 bases outside the gene matches. CDR3 in amino acids: CASTQDRGRTAFF. In nucleotides, the CDR3 is TGTGCCAGCACCCAGGACAGGGGTCGGACGGCTTTCTTT. Based on the CDR3 plus reference TRBV28 and TRBJ1-1, the full variable domain is DVKVTQSSRYLVKRTGEKVFLECVQDMDHENMFWYRQDPGLGLRLIYFSYDVKMKEKGDIPEGYSVSREKKERFSLILESASTNQTSMYLCASTQDRGRTAFFGQGTRLTVV.

The chain links TRBV5-1 to TRBJ2-5, with TRBD2 identical over 13 bases. The CDR3 extends over 16 amino acids. Per germline, CDR1 SGHRS and CDR2 YFSETQ. V trimming: 4 bases; J trimming: 1 base; junction bases outside the gene matches: 4. The CDR3 DNA reads as TGCGCCAGCAGCGAGGGACTAGCGGGACCCCAAGAGACCCAGTACTTC. It encodes CASSEGLAGPQETQYF. The complete variable domain, with remaining parts taken from reference TRBV5-1 and TRBJ2-5, reads KAGVTQTPRYLIKTRGQQVTLSCSPISGHRSVSWYQQTPGQGLQFLFEYFSETQRNKGNFPGRFSGRQFSNSRSEMNVSTLELGDSALYLCASSEGLAGPQETQYFGPGTRLLVL.

This chain joins TRBV5-5 and TRBJ2-5; the D gene is possibly TRBD1 (5 bases). The germline gives CDR1 SGHKS, CDR2 YYEKEE (reference sequence). The V end lost 0 bases, the J end lost 5 bases, and 8 bases lay between the germline ends. CDR3 length equals 13 residues. The CDR3 region is CASSLAAGETQYF. CDR3 nucleotides: TGTGCCAGCAGCTTGGCCGCAGGGGAGACCCAGTACTTC.

The chain carries TRBV9 and TRBJ1-1; 9 nucleotides agree with TRBD1. The V segment lost 2 bases and the J segment 0 bases; nucleotides outside the gene matches: 5. Germline CDR1 and CDR2: SGDLS and YYNGEE. The CDR3 runs 16 residues. The CDR3 DNA follows: TGTGCCAGCAGCGTGGGACAGGGATACATGAACACTGAAGCTTTCTTT. Encoded protein: CASSVGQGYMNTEAFF.

This chain connects TRBV30 to TRBJ1-6; D is ambiguous. Germline CDR1 reads GTSNPN; CDR2 reads SVGIG (reference sequence). V lost 0 bases and J 6 bases, leaving 6 bases between the germline ends. This CDR3 has 13 amino acids. The CDR3 bases are TGTGCCTGGAGTGTTAGGAGTAATTCACCCCTCCACTTT. This translates into CAWSVRSNSPLHF.

The chain has TRBV10-2 and TRBJ2-1, with TRBD2 as a possible D gene (6 bases). The V end lost 3 bases, the J end lost 15 bases, and 15 bases lay between the germline ends. CDR3 size: 12 residues. CDR1 and CDR2 (germline): WSHSY, SAAADI. The CDR3 sequence: CASSDVRGLPFF. The CDR3 coding sequence is TGCGCCAGCAGTGACGTTCGGGGGTTGCCGTTCTTC.

V is TRBV10-2 and J is TRBJ2-1; perhaps TRBD2 as D (6 bases). The CDR3 runs 16 residues. CDR1 and CDR2 (germline): WSHSY, SAAADI. V dropped 4 bases and J dropped 5 bases, with 18 bases sitting between them. The CDR3 protein is CASSGATRSKDNEQFF. The CDR3 DNA follows: TGCGCCAGCAGTGGGGCGACTAGAAGTAAGGACAATGAGCAGTTCTTC.

This clone was recorded a few times. The rearrangement uses TRBV7-9 and TRBJ1-6; the D is unclear. The CDR3 spans 12 residues. Per the germline V gene, CDR1 is SEHNR and CDR2 is FQNEAQ (reference sequence). V dropped 5 bases and J dropped 5 bases, with 4 bases sitting between them. CDR3: CASSTNNSPLHF. CDR3 bases: TGTGCCAGCAGCACAAATAATTCACCCCTCCACTTT.

Here the CDR3 DNA reads TGCGCCAGCAGCTTTCTAGCGGGAGGGAACAATGAGCAGTTCTTC. Protein sequence: CASSFLAGGNNEQFF. V and J are TRBV5-1 and TRBJ2-1; 12 bases agree with TRBD2. V trimming: 2 bases; J trimming: 5 bases; junction bases outside the gene matches: 2. From germline, CDR1 is SGHRS and CDR2 YFSETQ. This CDR3 has 15 amino acids.

The chain carries TRBV7-2 and TRBJ1-2; weak D call: TRBD1 (6 bases). Germline-derived CDR1 and CDR2 are SGHTA and FQGNSA. The CDR3 sequence is 13 residues long. V was pared by 2 bases and J by 4 bases, with 8 bases between. Here the CDR3 DNA reads TGTGCCAGCAGCTTACCAGGGGTCTATGGCTACACCTTC. Its protein is CASSLPGVYGYTF.

The chain couples TRBV5-6 to TRBJ2-2; TRBD2 matches at 14 bases. Germline V gives CDR1 SGHDT, CDR2 YYEEEE. Trimming cost V 4 bases and J 2 bases; bases outside gene matches: 7. This CDR3 contains 18 residues. CDR3 protein: CASSRPGLAGENTGELFF. CDR3 DNA: TGTGCCAGCAGCCGGCCGGGACTAGCGGGGGAAAACACCGGGGAGCTGTTTTTT. Drawing the rest from reference TRBV5-6 and TRBJ2-2, the complete variable domain is DAGVTQSPTHLIKTRGQQVTLRCSPKSGHDTVSWYQQALGQGPQFIFQYYEEEERQRGNFPDRFSGHQFPNYSSELNVNALLLGDSALYLCASSRPGLAGENTGELFFGEGSRLTVL.

This chain joins TRBV2 and TRBJ1-2; D may be TRBD1 (5 bases). Trimming took 6 bases from V and 4 from J, leaving 15 bases between them. This CDR3 comprises 14 residues. The germline CDR1 and CDR2 sequences are SNHLY and FYNNEI. CDR3 sequence: CASSGDGGIYGYTF. The CDR3 DNA reads TGTGCCAGCAGCGGGGACGGGGGTATCTATGGCTACACCTTC.

The rearrangement links TRBV7-3 to TRBJ2-3, with D tentatively TRBD2 (5 bases). The CDR3 runs to 17 residues. V shed 2 bases and J shed 1 base, with 16 bases lying between them. CDR1 is SGHTA, CDR2 FQGTGA, per germline. CDR3 sequence reads: CASSLEGIFYGTDTQYF. CDR3 coding DNA: TGTGCCAGCAGCTTAGAGGGCATCTTTTATGGCACAGATACGCAGTATTTT. The full variable domain, its missing parts supplied by reference TRBV7-3 and TRBJ2-3, is GAGVSQTPSNKVTEKGKYVELRCDPISGHTALYWYRQSLGQGPEFLIYFQGTGAADDSGLPNDRFFAVRPEGSVSTLKIQRTERGDSAVYLCASSLEGIFYGTDTQYFGPGTRLTVL.

J is TRBJ2-1 and V is TRBV27; D not certain. Germline V gene data show CDR1 as MNHEY and CDR2 as SMNVEV (reference sequence). The CDR3 has 12 residues. Trimming left V 6 bases short and J 6 bases short, with 9 bases between. The CDR3 DNA follows: TGTGCCAGCAGCCCCCTCGGCAATGAGCAGTTCTTC. Protein: CASSPLGNEQFF.

This chain uses TRBV7-8 with TRBJ1-5; 7 nucleotides match TRBD1. The germline V gene has CDR1 SGHVS and CDR2 FQNEAQ. J gave up 1 base and V 2 bases, and 2 bases lay outside the gene matches. The CDR3 sequence is 15 residues long. CDR3 sequence (DNA): TGTGCCAGCAGCTTATGGGGACAGAGCAATCAGCCCCAGCATTTT. Protein product: CASSLWGQSNQPQHF.

This clone was observed a few times. The chain combines TRBV18 with TRBJ2-1; 8 nucleotides line up with TRBD2. The CDR3 runs 15 residues. The V and J ends lost 1 base and 7 bases, in that order; junction bases with no gene match: 6. Looked up from germline, CDR1 is KGHSH and CDR2 is LQKENI. The CDR3, as DNA: TGTGCCAGCTCACCACAAGCGGGAGAGAGGAATGAGCAGTTCTTC. It translates to CASSPQAGERNEQFF.

This rearrangement joins TRBV2 to TRBJ1-1; D might be TRBD1 (5 bases). V was trimmed by 4 bases and J by 1 base, leaving 7 bases between them. Germline CDR1 and CDR2: SNHLY and FYNNEI. The CDR3 covers 13 residues. CDR3 region: CASSGQTNTEAFF. The CDR3 nucleotides are TGTGCCAGCAGTGGACAGACGAACACTGAAGCTTTCTTT. Variable domain in full (rest from reference TRBV2 and TRBJ1-1): EPEVTQTPSHQVTQMGQEVILRCVPISNHLYFYWYRQILGQKVEFLVSFYNNEISEKSEIFDDQFSVERPDGSNFTLKIRSTKLEDSAMYFCASSGQTNTEAFFGQGTRLTVV.

V is TRBV20-1 and J is TRBJ2-1; 7 bases align to TRBD2. Germline V gives CDR1 DFQATT, CDR2 SNEGSKA (reference sequence). CDR3 length equals 14 residues. The V gene end was trimmed by 3 bases and the J gene end by 3 bases; junction bases not matched to a gene: 5. The CDR3 DNA reads as TGCAGTGCTAGTTCCCTAGCGGACTACAATGAGCAGTTCTTC. Amino acid sequence: CSASSLADYNEQFF.

The rearrangement joins TRBV15 to TRBJ1-5; D uncertain. Trimming cost V 0 bases and J 6 bases, with 3 bases left between them. The CDR3 totals 12 residues. Germline CDR1 reads LNHNV; CDR2 reads YYDKDF (reference sequence). The DNA for the CDR3 is TGTGCCACCAGCAGAGACTTTCAGCCCCAGCATTTT. Translation gives CATSRDFQPQHF.

CDR3 loop: CASSPGQPSWGLNEKLFF. The DNA of the CDR3 is TGCGCCAGCAGCCCGGGACAACCTTCTTGGGGGCTTAATGAAAAACTGTTTTTT. V gene TRBV5-1 combines with J gene TRBJ1-4; TRBD1 is a possible D gene (6 bases). Looked up from germline, CDR1 is SGHRS and CDR2 is YFSETQ. V was trimmed by 4 bases and J by 4 bases, leaving 23 bases between them. This CDR3 spans 18 amino acids.

The chain employs TRBV11-2 and TRBJ2-1; 9 nucleotides line up with TRBD1. J lost 7 bases, V lost 5 bases, and 18 bases had no gene match. CDR3 length equals 18 residues. From germline, CDR1 is SGHAT and CDR2 FQNNGV. The CDR3 region is CASSTRVFRDRARNEQFF. For the CDR3, the DNA is TGTGCCAGCAGCACACGGGTTTTCCGGGACAGGGCACGGAATGAGCAGTTCTTC.

The chain combines TRBV11-3 with TRBJ2-2; TRBD2 might be the D (6 bases). Between the trimmed V and J ends, which lost 0 bases and 2 bases, there was a span of 7 bases. Germline loops: CDR1 SGHNT, CDR2 YENEEA. The CDR3 length is 15 residues. CDR3 region: CASSLDGGNTGELFF. DNA for the CDR3: TGTGCCAGCAGCTTAGACGGGGGAAACACCGGGGAGCTGTTTTTT.

This sequence joins TRBV3-1 (or the pseudogene TRBV3-2) and TRBJ1-1; no firm D call. Germline V gives CDR1 LGHDT, CDR2 YNNKEL (reference sequence). Trimming took 3 bases from V and 7 from J, leaving 12 bases between them. The CDR3 sequence is 13 residues long. The CDR3 nucleotides read TGTGCCAGCAGCCAGGCCGGGGTAGTTGAAGCTTTCTTT. This codes for CASSQAGVVEAFF.